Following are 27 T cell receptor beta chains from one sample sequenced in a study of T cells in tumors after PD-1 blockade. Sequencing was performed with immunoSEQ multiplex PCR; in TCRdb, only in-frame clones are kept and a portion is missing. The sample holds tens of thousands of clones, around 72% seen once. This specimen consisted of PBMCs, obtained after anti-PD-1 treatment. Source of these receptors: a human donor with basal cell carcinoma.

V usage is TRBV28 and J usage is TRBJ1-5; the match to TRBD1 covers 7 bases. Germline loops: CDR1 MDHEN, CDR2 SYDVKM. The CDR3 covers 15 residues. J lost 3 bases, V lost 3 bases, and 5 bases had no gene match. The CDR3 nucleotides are TGTGCCAGCAGTTTGGGAGGGACAGACAATCAGCCCCAGCATTTT. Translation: CASSLGGTDNQPQHF.

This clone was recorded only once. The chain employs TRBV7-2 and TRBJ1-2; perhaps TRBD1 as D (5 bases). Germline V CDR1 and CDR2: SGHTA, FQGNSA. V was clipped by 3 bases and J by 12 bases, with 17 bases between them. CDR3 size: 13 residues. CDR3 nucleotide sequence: TGTGCCAGCAGCTTCGGAGGGGAGTACGGCAACACCTTC. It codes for CASSFGGEYGNTF.

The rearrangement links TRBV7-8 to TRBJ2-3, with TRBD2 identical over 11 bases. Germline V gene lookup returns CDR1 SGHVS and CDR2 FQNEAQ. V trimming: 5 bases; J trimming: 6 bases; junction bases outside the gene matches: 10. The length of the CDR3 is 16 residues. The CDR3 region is CASSASSGGGTDTQYF. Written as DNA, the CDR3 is TGTGCCAGCAGCGCCAGTAGCGGGGGGGGTACGGATACGCAGTATTTT.

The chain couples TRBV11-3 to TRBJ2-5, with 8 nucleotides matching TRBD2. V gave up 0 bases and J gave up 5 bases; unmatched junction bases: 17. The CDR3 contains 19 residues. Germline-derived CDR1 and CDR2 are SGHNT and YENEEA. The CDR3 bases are TGTGCCAGCAGCTTAGATCCCGCTCGCTCGGGGGGGCATGTGGAGACCCAGTACTTC. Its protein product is CASSLDPARSGGHVETQYF. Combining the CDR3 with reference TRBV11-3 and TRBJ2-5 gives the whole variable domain EAGVVQSPRYKIIEKKQPVAFWCNPISGHNTLYWYLQNLGQGPELLIRYENEEAVDDSQLPKDRFSAERLKGVDSTLKIQPAELGDSAVYLCASSLDPARSGGHVETQYFGPGTRLLVL.

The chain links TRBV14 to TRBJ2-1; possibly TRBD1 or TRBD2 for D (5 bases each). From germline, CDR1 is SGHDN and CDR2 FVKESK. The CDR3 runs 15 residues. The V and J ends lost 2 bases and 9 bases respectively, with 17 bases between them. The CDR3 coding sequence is TGTGCCAGCAGCCAACTTGAGGGGCACTTAATTGAGCAGTTCTTC. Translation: CASSQLEGHLIEQFF.

The CDR3 is CASSIRSMTGGLYEQYF. The CDR3 coding sequence is TGTGCCAGTAGTATTCGATCCATGACAGGGGGCCTCTACGAGCAGTACTTC. This chain connects TRBV19 to TRBJ2-7, with 10 bases that match TRBD1. Germline CDR1 reads LNHDA; CDR2 reads SQIVND (reference sequence). The CDR3 runs 17 residues. V lost 3 bases to trimming and J lost 3 bases; unmatched junction nucleotides: 11. The full variable domain, its missing parts supplied by reference TRBV19 and TRBJ2-7, is DGGITQSPKYLFRKEGQNVTLSCEQNLNHDAMYWYRQDPGQGLRLIYYSQIVNDFQKGDIAEGYSVSREKKESFPLTVTSAQKNPTAFYLCASSIRSMTGGLYEQYFGPGTRLTVT.

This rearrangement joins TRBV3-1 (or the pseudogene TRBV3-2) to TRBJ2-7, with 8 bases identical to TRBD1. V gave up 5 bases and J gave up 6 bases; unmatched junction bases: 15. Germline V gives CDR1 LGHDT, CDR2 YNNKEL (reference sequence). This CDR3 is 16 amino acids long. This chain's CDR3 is CASSFPTGTGRPEQYF. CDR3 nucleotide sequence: TGTGCCAGCAGCTTTCCTACCGGGACAGGTCGTCCCGAGCAGTACTTC.

DNA for the CDR3: TGTGCCAGTAGTCTACGGGACAGGGGAACAGATACGCAGTATTTT. It is translated as CASSLRDRGTDTQYF. The chain uses TRBV19 and TRBJ2-3, with 10 bases fitting TRBD1. With V trimmed by 5 bases and J by 3 bases, 5 bases remained unmatched. The CDR3 contains 15 residues. CDR1 and CDR2 (germline): LNHDA, SQIVND (reference sequence).

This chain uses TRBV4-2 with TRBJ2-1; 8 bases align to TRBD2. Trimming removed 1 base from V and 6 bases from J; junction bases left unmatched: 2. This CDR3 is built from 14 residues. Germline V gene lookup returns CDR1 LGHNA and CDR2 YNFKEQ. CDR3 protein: CASSQAGGLNEQFF. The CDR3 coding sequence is TGTGCCAGCAGCCAAGCGGGGGGGCTCAATGAGCAGTTCTTC.

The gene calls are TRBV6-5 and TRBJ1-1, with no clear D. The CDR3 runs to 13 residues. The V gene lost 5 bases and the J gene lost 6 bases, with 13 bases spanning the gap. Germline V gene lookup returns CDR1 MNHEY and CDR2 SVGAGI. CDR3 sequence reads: CASSLDSNAEAFF. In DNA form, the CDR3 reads TGTGCCAGCAGTCTGGACTCTAACGCTGAAGCTTTCTTT.

The CDR3 here is CASGLMQISGAHEAFF. The CDR3 bases are TGTGCTAGTGGTTTGATGCAGATTTCGGGAGCTCATGAAGCTTTCTTT. The rearrangement joins TRBV12-5 to TRBJ1-1; D remains unclear. V lost 2 bases, J lost 7 bases, and 20 bases lay in between. Germline V gene sequence: CDR1 LGHNT, CDR2 FRNRAP. The CDR3 is 16 residues long.

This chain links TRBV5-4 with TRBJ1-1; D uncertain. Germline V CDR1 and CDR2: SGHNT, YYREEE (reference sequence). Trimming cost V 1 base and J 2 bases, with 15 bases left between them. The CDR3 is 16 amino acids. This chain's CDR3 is CASSLPRWGSNTEAFF. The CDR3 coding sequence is TGTGCCAGCAGCTTGCCCCGTTGGGGATCCAACACTGAAGCTTTCTTT.

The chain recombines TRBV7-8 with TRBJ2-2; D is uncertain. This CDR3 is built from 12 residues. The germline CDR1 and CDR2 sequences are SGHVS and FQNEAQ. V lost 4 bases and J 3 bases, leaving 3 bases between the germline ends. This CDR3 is CASSSHTGELFF. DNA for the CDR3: TGTGCCAGCAGCTCCCACACCGGGGAGCTGTTTTTT.

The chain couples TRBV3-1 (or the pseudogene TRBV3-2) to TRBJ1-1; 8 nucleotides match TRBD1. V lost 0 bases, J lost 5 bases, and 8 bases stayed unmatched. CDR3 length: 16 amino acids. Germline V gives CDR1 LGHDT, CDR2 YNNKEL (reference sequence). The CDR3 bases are TGTGCCAGCAGCCAAGACGGGGTCAGGGGGCGTACTGAAGCTTTCTTT. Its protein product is CASSQDGVRGRTEAFF.

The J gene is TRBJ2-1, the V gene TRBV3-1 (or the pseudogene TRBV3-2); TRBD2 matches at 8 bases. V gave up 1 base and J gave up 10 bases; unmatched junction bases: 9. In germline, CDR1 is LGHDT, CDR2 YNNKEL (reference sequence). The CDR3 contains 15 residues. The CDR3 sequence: CASSQARGAAGEQFF. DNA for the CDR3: TGTGCCAGCAGCCAAGCGCGGGGGGCCGCCGGGGAGCAGTTCTTC.

CDR3 residues: CASSLPGQNTEAFF. The CDR3 DNA is TGCGCCAGCAGCTTGCCAGGGCAGAACACTGAAGCTTTCTTT. J is TRBJ1-1 and V is TRBV5-1, with D possibly being TRBD1 (5 bases). This CDR3 region has 14 residues. Per germline, CDR1 SGHRS and CDR2 YFSETQ. Deletions cut 1 base from V and 1 base from J, with 8 bases between.

The CDR3, as DNA: TGCGCCAGCAGCCAGTCCCAGGGCGCGGTATGGTTCTACAATGAGCAGTTCTTC. Protein product: CASSQSQGAVWFYNEQFF. The chain joins TRBV4-1 to TRBJ2-1; TRBD1 is a possible D gene (5 bases). Germline V lookup: CDR1 MGHRA, CDR2 YSYEKL. Deletions cut 3 bases from V and 3 bases from J, with 21 bases between. The CDR3 is 18 residues long.

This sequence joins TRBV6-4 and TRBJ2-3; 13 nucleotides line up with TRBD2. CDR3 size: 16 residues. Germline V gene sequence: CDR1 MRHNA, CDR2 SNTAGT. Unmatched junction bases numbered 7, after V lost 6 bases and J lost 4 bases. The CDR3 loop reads CASSETSGGSSDTQYF. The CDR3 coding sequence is TGTGCCAGCAGCGAGACTAGCGGGGGGTCTTCAGATACGCAGTATTTT.

CDR3 sequence reads: CASSQNRRGTGYTF. CDR3 DNA sequence: TGTGCCAGCAGCCAAAACCGGCGGGGGACTGGCTACACCTTC. The gene calls are TRBV3-1 (or the pseudogene TRBV3-2) and TRBJ1-2; the D gene is possibly TRBD1 (5 bases). Per the germline V gene, CDR1 is LGHDT and CDR2 is YNNKEL (reference sequence). The CDR3 has 14 amino acids. V lost 2 bases and J lost 7, with 14 bases in between.

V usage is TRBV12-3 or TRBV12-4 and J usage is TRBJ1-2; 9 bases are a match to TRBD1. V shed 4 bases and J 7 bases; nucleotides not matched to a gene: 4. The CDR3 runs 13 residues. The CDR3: CASSSGQGFGYTF. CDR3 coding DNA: TGTGCCAGCAGTTCGGGACAGGGTTTTGGCTACACCTTC.

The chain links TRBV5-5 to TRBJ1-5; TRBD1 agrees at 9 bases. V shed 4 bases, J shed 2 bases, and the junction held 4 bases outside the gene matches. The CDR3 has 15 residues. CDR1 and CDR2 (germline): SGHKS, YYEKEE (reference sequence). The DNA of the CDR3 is TGTGCCAGCAGCGTACAGGGGGCCGGCAATCAGCCCCAGCATTTT. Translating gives CASSVQGAGNQPQHF.

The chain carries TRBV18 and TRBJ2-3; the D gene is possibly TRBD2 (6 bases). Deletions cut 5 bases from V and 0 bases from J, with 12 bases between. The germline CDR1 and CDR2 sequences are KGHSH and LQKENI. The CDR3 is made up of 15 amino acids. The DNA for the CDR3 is TGTGCCAGCTCAGGAGGGGAATCTAGCACAGATACGCAGTATTTT. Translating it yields CASSGGESSTDTQYF.

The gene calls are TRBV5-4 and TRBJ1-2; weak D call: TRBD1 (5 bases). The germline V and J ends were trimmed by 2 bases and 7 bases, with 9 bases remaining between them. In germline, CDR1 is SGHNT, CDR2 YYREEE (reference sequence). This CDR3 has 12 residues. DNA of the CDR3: TGTGCCAGCAGCTTAAGGGGCTCTGGCTACACCTTC. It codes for CASSLRGSGYTF.

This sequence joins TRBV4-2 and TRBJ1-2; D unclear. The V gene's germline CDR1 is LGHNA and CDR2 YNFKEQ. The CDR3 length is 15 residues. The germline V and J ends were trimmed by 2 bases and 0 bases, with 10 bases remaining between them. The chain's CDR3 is CASSQPDGTNYGYTF. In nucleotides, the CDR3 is TGTGCCAGCAGCCAACCGGACGGAACTAACTATGGCTACACCTTC.

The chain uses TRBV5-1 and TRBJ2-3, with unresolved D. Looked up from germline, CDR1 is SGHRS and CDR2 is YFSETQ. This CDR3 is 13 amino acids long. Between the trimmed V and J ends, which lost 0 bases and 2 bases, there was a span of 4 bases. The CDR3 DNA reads TGCGCCAGCAGCTTGGCCCCCACAGATACGCAGTATTTT. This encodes CASSLAPTDTQYF.

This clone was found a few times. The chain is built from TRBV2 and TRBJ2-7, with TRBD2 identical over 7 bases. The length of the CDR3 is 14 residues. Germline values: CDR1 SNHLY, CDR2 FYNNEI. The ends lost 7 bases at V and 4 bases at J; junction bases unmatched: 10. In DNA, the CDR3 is TGTGCCAGCACCTTCGGGGGGTCAGAATACGAGCAGTACTTC. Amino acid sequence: CASTFGGSEYEQYF.

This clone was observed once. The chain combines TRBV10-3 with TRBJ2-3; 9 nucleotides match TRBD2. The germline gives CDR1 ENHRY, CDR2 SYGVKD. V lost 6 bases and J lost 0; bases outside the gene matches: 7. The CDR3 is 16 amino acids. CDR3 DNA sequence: TGTGCCATCAGATCCATTAGCGGGGGTAGCACAGATACGCAGTATTTT. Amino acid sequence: CAIRSISGGSTDTQYF.